The source of this T cell receptor beta chain is a study of beta chain features in type 1 diabetes. In the study overall: Examined across all samples were about 99,000,000 sorted cells.

The CDR3 loop spans 15 amino acids. The V gene end was trimmed by 4 bases and the J gene end by 4 bases; junction bases not matched to a gene: 5. Germline V gives CDR1 SGDLS, CDR2 YYNGEE. As every portion of the isolated RNA was reverse transcribed, the sequencing read expressed TCRB transcripts. TCRdb's copy holds only in-frame clones and misses some; the assay was immunoSEQ multiplex PCR. The repertoire holds a few hundred thousand clones, with roughly 15% as singletons. Sorting with CD45RO/CCR7/CD25/CD127/CD95/CD27 yielded naive, central memory, regulatory and stem-like memory CD4+ cells. Purities over 98% were achieved in all sorted populations.

Material: naive CD4+ T cells from blood. The clonotype was recovered from a woman between 18 and 29 years old in good health. The rearrangement links TRBV9 to TRBJ1-4; 9 positions agree with TRBD1. CDR3 amino acids: CASSIRTGDNEKLFF. CDR3 bases: TGTGCCAGCAGCATAAGGACAGGGGATAATGAAAAACTGTTTTTT.